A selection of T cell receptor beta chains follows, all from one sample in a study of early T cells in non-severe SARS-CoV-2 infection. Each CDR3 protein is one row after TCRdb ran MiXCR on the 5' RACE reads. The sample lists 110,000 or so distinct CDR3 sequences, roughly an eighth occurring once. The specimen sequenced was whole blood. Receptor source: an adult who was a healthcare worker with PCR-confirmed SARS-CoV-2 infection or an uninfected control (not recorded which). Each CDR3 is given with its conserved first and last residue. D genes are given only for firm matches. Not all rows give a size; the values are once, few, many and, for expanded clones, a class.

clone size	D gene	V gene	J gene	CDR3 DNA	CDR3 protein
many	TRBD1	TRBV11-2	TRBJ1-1	TGTGCCAGCAGCTTATTCCAGGGGGTGAAGAACACTGAAGCTTTCTTT	CASSLFQGVKNTEAFF
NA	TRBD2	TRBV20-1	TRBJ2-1	TGCAGTGCTAGAGATATTTCCCTAGCGGGATTGAATGAGCAGTTCTTC	CSARDISLAGLNEQFF
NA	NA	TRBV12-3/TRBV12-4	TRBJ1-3	TGTGCCAGCAGTTCGAATACAGGAGCCAGTCGAAACACCATATATTTT	CASSSNTGASRNTIYF
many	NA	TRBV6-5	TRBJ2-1	TGTGCCAGCAGTCAAATACAGGGAAAGCAGTTCTTC	CASSQIQGKQFF
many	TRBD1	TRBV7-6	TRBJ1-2	TGTGCCAGCAGCCCAACCGTGGACAGGGGGGGCGGCTACACCTTC	CASSPTVDRGGGYTF
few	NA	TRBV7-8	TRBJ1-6	TGTGCCAGCAGCTTGTCGGCAGGGACGAGCTCCTATAATTCACCCCTCCACTTT	CASSLSAGTSSYNSPLHF
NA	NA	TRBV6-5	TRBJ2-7	TGTGCCAGCAGTTACTCTCGGGGGCGCGAGCAGTACTTC	CASSYSRGREQYF
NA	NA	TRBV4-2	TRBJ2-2	TGTGCCAGCAGCCAAGATGGGGACATTACTACTTGGGGCACCGGGGAGCTGTTTTTT	CASSQDGDITTWGTGELFF
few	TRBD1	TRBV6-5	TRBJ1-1	TGTGCCAGCACTGGACAGGGGGCTGGTGAAGCTTTCTTT	CASTGQGAGEAFF
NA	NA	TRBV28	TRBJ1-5	TGTGCCAGCAGTTTAAATCATCAGCCCCAGCATTTT	CASSLNHQPQHF
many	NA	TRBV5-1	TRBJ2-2	TGCGCCAGCAGCTCCCTACAGAGCGGGGAGCTGTTTTTT	CASSSLQSGELFF
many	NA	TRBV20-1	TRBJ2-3	TGCAGTGCCACCCCCCAGGGGCGGGGTGCAGATACGCAGTATTTT	CSATPQGRGADTQYF
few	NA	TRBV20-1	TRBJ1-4	TGCAGTGCTAGATTTGTTAATGAAAAACTGTTCTTT	CSARFVNEKLFF
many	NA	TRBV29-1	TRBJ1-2	TGCAGCGTTGAAGAGACACCCAATGGCTACACCTTC	CSVEETPNGYTF
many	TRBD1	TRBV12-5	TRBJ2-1	TGTGCTAGTGGTTCGGCCGGACAGGGTCTCTACAATGAGCAGTTCTTC	CASGSAGQGLYNEQFF
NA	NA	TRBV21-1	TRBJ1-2	TGTGCCAGCAGCAGACCCTGGTTTGGCTACACCTTC	CASSRPWFGYTF